This T cell receptor (beta chain) was sequenced for a study of CD4 T cells in relation to SARS-CoV-2 and coronaviruses. Turning to the study itself: PBMCs were cultured with antigen for nine to eleven days before TCR beta sequencing. The HLA restriction of the shared crossreactive spike epitopes was mapped. No peptide or an HIV-1 Nef peptide pool served as negative control.

As concerns this clone: Its antigen remains unidentified.

Repertoires were generated with immunoSEQ multiplex PCR, while TCRdb's copy carries only in-frame clones and drops some. This repertoire shows approximately 20,000 clones, about 80% found once; its top ten account for 15% to 18%. Unexposed donor CD4+ T cells date from 2011-2018, before the COVID-19 pandemic. After roughly ten days of culture, CD4+ T cells were isolated. As cell numbers allowed, unexposed-donor CD4+ T cells faced SARS-CoV-2 S/N and four cold-coronavirus spikes. Looked up from germline, CDR1 is MGHDK and CDR2 is SYGVNS. The V end was cut by 4 bases, the J end by 5 bases, with 10 bases between. CDR3 length: 13 amino acids.

The sequence came from a human donor in good health. Sequencing was done on a sample of CD4+ T cells from PBMCs, cultured in vitro. The chain combines TRBV25-1 with TRBJ2-3; possibly TRBD2 for D (5 bases). CDR3 DNA: TGTGCCAGCAGTGCCTGGACTGGAGATACGCAGTATTTT. This codes for CASSAWTGDTQYF. Full variable domain (remainder filled in from reference TRBV25-1 and TRBJ2-3): EADIYQTPRYLVIGTGKKITLECSQTMGHDKMYWYQQDPGMELHLIHYSYGVNSTEKGDLSSESTVSRIRTEHFPLTLESARPSHTSQYLCASSAWTGDTQYFGPGTRLTVL.